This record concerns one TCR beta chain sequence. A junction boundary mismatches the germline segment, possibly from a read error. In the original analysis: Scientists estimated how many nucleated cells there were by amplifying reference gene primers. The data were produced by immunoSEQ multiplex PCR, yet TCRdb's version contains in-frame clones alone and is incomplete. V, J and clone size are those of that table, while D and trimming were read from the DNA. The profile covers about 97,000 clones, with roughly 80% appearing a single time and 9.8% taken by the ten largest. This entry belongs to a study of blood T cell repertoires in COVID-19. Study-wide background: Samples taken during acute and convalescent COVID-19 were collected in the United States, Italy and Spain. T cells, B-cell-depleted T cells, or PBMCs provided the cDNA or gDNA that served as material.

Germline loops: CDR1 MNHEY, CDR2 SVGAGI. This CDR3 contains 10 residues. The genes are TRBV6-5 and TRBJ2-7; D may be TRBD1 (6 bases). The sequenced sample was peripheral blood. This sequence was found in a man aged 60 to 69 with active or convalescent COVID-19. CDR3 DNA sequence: TGTGCCAGCAGTTTACGGACAGCGCCTTTC. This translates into CASSLRTAPF.